Reported below is one T cell receptor (beta chain). Noted time point: pretreatment peripheral blood. For each patient, 1 to 8 samples were obtained, pretreatment and on-treatment. This entry is derived from a study of PD-L1 blockade in urothelial cancer. Turning to the study itself: Bladder-origin urothelial cancer in males covered about 90% of the 29 patients.

The data were produced by immunoSEQ multiplex PCR, yet TCRdb's version contains in-frame clones alone and is incomplete. The table lists 95,000 to 100,000 clones, roughly 84% of them singletons. V was trimmed by 3 bases and J by 9 bases, leaving 6 bases between them. Looked up from germline, CDR1 is DFQATT and CDR2 is SNEGSKA (reference sequence). The CDR3 is 11 residues long. The starting material was PBMCs, obtained around atezolizumab (anti-PD-L1) treatment. This chain joins TRBV20-1 and TRBJ1-6; D is unclear. This receptor was obtained from a man between 60 and 75 years old with urothelial cancer. The DNA for the CDR3 is TGCAGTGCTAGTCTAGGTTCACCCCTCCACTTT. Encoded protein: CSASLGSPLHF.